These T cell receptor beta chains were read from a single sample in a study of shared clonotypes between healthy human individuals. Assay used: immunoSEQ multiplex PCR; TCRdb lists only in-frame clones, some missing. The sample consists of 2 million to 3 million clones, roughly 93% of them appearing once. The sample taken for sequencing was naive CD4+ T cells from PBMCs. These receptors were collected from a man in his late teens or twenties in good health. Some clones in this sample may be carry-over from other donors' samples. The CDR3 runs from the conserved cysteine through the conserved F or W. Fields, in order: clone size, J gene, V gene, D gene, CDR3 protein, CDR3 DNA. The D gene is left open where the match is weak. Only part of the rows carry a size: once, few, many, or a class if the clone is expanded.

-	TRBJ2-5	TRBV15	TRBD2	CATSREGFGGAQYF	TGTGCCACCAGCAGAGAGGGGTTTGGGGGGGCCCAGTACTTC
-	TRBJ2-3	TRBV5-1	TRBD1	CASSLGQAQMSTQYF	TGCGCCAGCAGCCTGGGACAGGCCCAAATGAGTACGCAGTATTTT
-	TRBJ1-2	TRBV4-1	-	CASSQGQVYGYTF	TGCGCCAGCAGCCAAGGACAGGTGTATGGCTACACCTTC
-	TRBJ2-1	TRBV5-1	TRBD2	CASSLGSGTYNEQFF	TGCGCCAGCAGCTTAGGTAGCGGGACCTACAATGAGCAGTTCTTC
-	TRBJ2-7	TRBV6-5	TRBD2	CASSYLSGGFVEQYF	TGTGCCAGCAGTTACCTTAGCGGGGGGTTTGTCGAGCAGTACTTC
-	TRBJ2-5	TRBV29-1	-	CSVGFLAETQYF	TGCAGCGTTGGATTTTTGGCGGAGACCCAGTACTTC
-	TRBJ1-2	TRBV6-1	TRBD1	CASSPTGGSYGYTF	TGTGCCAGCAGCCCGACAGGGGGAAGCTATGGCTACACCTTC
-	TRBJ2-7	TRBV5-5	TRBD2	CASSFSPGGISYEQYF	TGTGCCAGCAGCTTCTCGCCCGGGGGGATCTCCTACGAGCAGTACTTC
few	TRBJ1-1	TRBV5-1	-	CASSLAAGAKAFF	TGCGCCAGCAGCTTGGCGGCCGGAGCGAAAGCTTTCTTT
-	TRBJ2-7	TRBV5-1	-	CASSLGETGYEQYF	TGCGCCAGCAGCTTGGGAGAGACAGGCTACGAGCAGTACTTC
-	TRBJ2-2	TRBV6-6	-	CASNMIRDNWAGELFF	TGTGCCAGCAACATGATACGCGACAATTGGGCCGGGGAGCTGTTTTTT
-	TRBJ2-3	TRBV11-3	-	CASSLGPQRTQYF	TGTGCCAGCAGCTTAGGACCCCAGCGTACGCAGTATTTT
-	TRBJ2-6	TRBV27	-	CASSSASDPGANVLTF	TGTGCCAGCAGTTCCGCCAGTGATCCCGGGGCCAACGTCCTGACTTTC